These 32 T cell receptor beta chains were sequenced from one sample in a study of long-term antiretroviral therapy in people with HIV. immunoSEQ v3.0 was run at survey level. Using immunoSEQ multiplex PCR, the repertoire was profiled, and TCRdb retains in-frame clones only, with some absent. There are about 20,000 clones in the sample; 80% to 95% occur only once, and around 7.9% lies in the top ten. Sequencing used unsorted PBMCs, obtained 4.4 years after starting antiretroviral therapy. These receptors came from a woman aged 45-59 years with HIV.

The chain combines TRBV7-9 with TRBJ2-7; a weak D match, TRBD1 (6 bases). Germline V gene lookup returns CDR1 SEHNR and CDR2 FQNEAQ (reference sequence). CDR3 length equals 15 residues. Trimming took 1 base from V and 0 from J, leaving 10 bases between them. This CDR3 reads CASSLEQGSSYEQYF. The DNA for the CDR3 is TGTGCCAGCAGCTTAGAACAGGGAAGCTCCTACGAGCAGTACTTC.

This chain links TRBV9 with TRBJ2-7, with TRBD1 as a possible D gene (5 bases). Per the germline V gene, CDR1 is SGDLS and CDR2 is YYNGEE. V lost 3 bases, J lost 2 bases, and 21 bases lay in between. The CDR3 is 17 amino acids. CDR3 nucleotides: TGTGCCAGCAGCGCCACTGCTTCAGGGCACATTCCCTACGAGCAGTACTTC. Its protein is CASSATASGHIPYEQYF.

V and J are TRBV30 and TRBJ2-2; unclear D gene. Trimming cost V 2 bases and J 4 bases, with 8 bases left between them. Germline assignment: CDR1 GTSNPN and CDR2 SVGIG (reference sequence). The CDR3 is 13 amino acids. This CDR3 is CAWSLRFTGELFF. The CDR3 DNA is TGTGCCTGGAGTCTACGGTTCACCGGGGAGCTGTTTTTT.

This chain connects TRBV19 to TRBJ1-3, with D uncertain. The CDR3 extends over 14 amino acids. Germline assignment: CDR1 LNHDA and CDR2 SQIVND (reference sequence). V lost 3 bases and J 5 bases, leaving 11 bases between the germline ends. CDR3 coding DNA: TGTGCCAGTAGTATTGAGGGCGGCAGAAACACCATATATTTT. Residues: CASSIEGGRNTIYF.

The CDR3 nucleotides are TGTGCCAGCTCCTTCGGGACAGGGCGAACCGGGGAGCTGTTTTTT. Encoded protein: CASSFGTGRTGELFF. The chain employs TRBV18 and TRBJ2-2; 9 bases align to TRBD1. Trimming removed 6 bases from V and 5 bases from J; junction bases left unmatched: 7. The CDR3 is made up of 15 amino acids. The V gene's germline CDR1 is KGHSH and CDR2 LQKENI. Complete variable domain (other parts from reference TRBV18 and TRBJ2-2): NAGVMQNPRHLVRRRGQEARLRCSPMKGHSHVYWYRQLPEEGLKFMVYLQKENIIDESGMPKERFSAEFPKEGPSILRIQQVVRGDSAAYFCASSFGTGRTGELFFGEGSRLTVL.

V and J are TRBV4-3 and TRBJ1-4, with D possibly being TRBD1 (6 bases). This CDR3 is built from 15 residues. Trimming removed 4 bases from V and 4 bases from J, with 13 bases in between. Per germline, CDR1 LGHNA and CDR2 YSLEER. The CDR3 DNA sequence: TGCGCCAGCAGCCGCCAGGACAGTTATAATGAAAAACTGTTTTTT. This codes for CASSRQDSYNEKLFF.

The chain's CDR3 is CASSEIGRYTERIQYF. DNA of the CDR3: TGTGCCAGCAGTGAAATCGGCAGATATACCGAAAGGATTCAGTACTTC. The gene calls are TRBV2 and TRBJ2-4, with D unclear. The CDR3 has 16 residues. Trimming left V 2 bases short and J 10 bases short, with 21 bases between. Germline values: CDR1 SNHLY, CDR2 FYNNEI. Supplemented by reference TRBV2 and TRBJ2-4, the full variable domain reads EPEVTQTPSHQVTQMGQEVILRCVPISNHLYFYWYRQILGQKVEFLVSFYNNEISEKSEIFDDQFSVERPDGSNFTLKIRSTKLEDSAMYFCASSEIGRYTERIQYFGAGTRLSVL.

This clone appeared once. The CDR3 protein is CASSLRTSGRNLGETQYF. The CDR3 nucleotides are TGCGCCAGCAGCCTACGCACTAGCGGGCGAAACTTAGGGGAGACCCAGTACTTC. The chain has TRBV4-1 and TRBJ2-5; 9 bases are shared with TRBD2. Trimming took 4 bases from V and 5 from J; bases not matched to a gene: 17. The CDR3 consists of 18 residues. CDR1 and CDR2 (germline): MGHRA, YSYEKL.

V usage is TRBV7-9 and J usage is TRBJ1-2; no clear D. Deletions cut 2 bases from V and 0 bases from J, with 22 bases between. The CDR3 extends over 19 amino acids. CDR1 is SEHNR, CDR2 FQNEAQ, per germline (reference sequence). The CDR3 DNA sequence: TGTGCCAGCAGCTTACCGACACAACTTTTACCTCATGCTAACTATGGCTACACCTTC. This encodes CASSLPTQLLPHANYGYTF.

The chain employs TRBV7-9 and TRBJ2-3; tentatively, D is TRBD1 (5 bases). CDR1 SEHNR and CDR2 FQNEAQ come from the germline V gene (reference sequence). V was shortened by 2 bases and J by 0 bases, with 6 bases between the two germline ends. This CDR3 contains 14 residues. The CDR3 DNA follows: TGTGCCAGCAGCTTATCAGGGAGCACAGATACGCAGTATTTT. The encoded protein is CASSLSGSTDTQYF.

The chain combines TRBV11-3 with TRBJ1-1; D is uncertain. This CDR3 region has 14 residues. Germline V gene lookup returns CDR1 SGHNT and CDR2 YENEEA. V lost 2 bases and J 7 bases, leaving 14 bases between the germline ends. CDR3 sequence (DNA): TGTGCCAGCAGCTTACGGCCGGACGGGCATGAAGCTTTCTTT. Its translation: CASSLRPDGHEAFF.

The chain uses TRBV7-6 and TRBJ2-7; possibly TRBD2 for D (7 bases). V was cut by 1 base and J by 0 bases, with 10 bases left in between. Germline loops: CDR1 SGHVS, CDR2 FNYEAQ. The CDR3 extends over 15 amino acids. The CDR3: CASSLGGGLSYEQYF. CDR3 nucleotides: TGTGCCAGCAGCTTAGGGGGGGGGCTCTCCTACGAGCAGTACTTC.

The CDR3, as DNA: TGTGCCAGCAGCGGCCGCTTCTCAGCGGGGGTCGAAGAGACCCAGTACTTC. Translating gives CASSGRFSAGVEETQYF. V and J are TRBV7-9 and TRBJ2-5; 8 bases are shared with TRBD2. From germline, CDR1 is SEHNR and CDR2 FQNEAQ (reference sequence). V trimming: 5 bases; J trimming: 3 bases; junction bases outside the gene matches: 14. CDR3 length: 17 amino acids.

The genes are TRBV7-9 and TRBJ1-2; D is unresolved. CDR3 length equals 13 residues. V lost 0 bases to trimming and J lost 2 bases, with 4 bases between them. Germline V lookup: CDR1 SEHNR, CDR2 FQNEAQ (reference sequence). The CDR3 loop is CASSLAGNYGYTF. CDR3 coding DNA: TGTGCCAGCAGCTTAGCGGGGAACTATGGCTACACCTTC.

V is TRBV7-2 and J is TRBJ1-1, with D possibly matching TRBD1 (5 bases). Per germline, CDR1 SGHTA and CDR2 FQGNSA. The CDR3 runs 14 residues. Trimming took off 2 bases at V and 5 bases at J, with 12 bases between the two ends. CDR3 protein: CASSLIQGQTEAFF. CDR3 bases: TGTGCCAGCAGCTTAATTCAGGGTCAGACTGAAGCTTTCTTT.

V and J are TRBV6-1 and TRBJ2-7; maybe TRBD1 (6 bases). Germline V gene data show CDR1 as MNHNS and CDR2 as SASEGT. V was cut by 6 bases and J by 3 bases, with 12 bases left in between. The CDR3 length is 13 residues. The CDR3 nucleotides read TGTGCCAGCAGCCCGGGACAAATCTACGAGCAGTACTTC. Amino acid sequence: CASSPGQIYEQYF.

CDR3 sequence (DNA): TGTGCCAGCAGTGAGGGGGTGCCCGAGCAGTACTTC. It codes for CASSEGVPEQYF. This chain joins TRBV2 and TRBJ2-7; D may correspond to TRBD1 or TRBD2 (5 bases each). Germline V gene sequence: CDR1 SNHLY, CDR2 FYNNEI. This CDR3 has 12 amino acids. The V end lost 3 bases, the J end lost 6 bases, and 9 bases lay between the germline ends.

The genes are TRBV6-1 and TRBJ1-6, with unresolved D. This CDR3 has 14 residues. Germline CDR1 and CDR2: MNHNS and SASEGT. Trimming shortened V by 5 bases and J by 3 bases, and 8 bases separated the two germline ends. Written as DNA, the CDR3 is TGTGCCAGCAGTCTGCAGGACTATAATTCACCCCTCCACTTT. Its translation: CASSLQDYNSPLHF.

This chain joins TRBV7-6 and TRBJ2-7; D may be TRBD1 or TRBD2 (6 bases each). Germline V gene lookup returns CDR1 SGHVS and CDR2 FNYEAQ. This CDR3 contains 13 residues. V shed 7 bases and J shed 5 bases, with 15 bases lying between them. The CDR3: CASTPERGDEQYF. CDR3 sequence (DNA): TGTGCCAGCACTCCCGAAAGGGGGGACGAGCAGTACTTC.

The genes are TRBV5-1 and TRBJ2-3, with a tentative D call TRBD1 (7 bases). This CDR3 contains 16 residues. Germline CDR1 and CDR2: SGHRS and YFSETQ. V lost 4 bases, J lost 1 base, and 16 bases lay in between. The CDR3 loop is CASSAGQMRGTDTQYF. CDR3 nucleotides: TGCGCCAGCAGCGCGGGACAGATGCGGGGCACAGATACGCAGTATTTT.

The chain uses TRBV11-2 and TRBJ1-4; D not resolved. Germline CDR1 and CDR2: SGHAT and FQNNGV. Between the trimmed V and J ends, which lost 1 base and 3 bases, there was a span of 6 bases. This CDR3 is 14 amino acids long. The CDR3 bases are TGTGCCAGCAGCTTAGTCCTAGCTAATGAAAAACTGTTTTTT. Its translation: CASSLVLANEKLFF. Full variable domain (outside the CDR3, taken from reference TRBV11-2 and TRBJ1-4): EAGVAQSPRYKIIEKRQSVAFWCNPISGHATLYWYQQILGQGPKLLIQFQNNGVVDDSQLPKDRFSAERLKGVDSTLKIQPAKLEDSAVYLCASSLVLANEKLFFGSGTQLSVL.

The V call is TRBV25-1, the J call TRBJ2-1; D is tentatively TRBD1 or TRBD2 (5 bases each). The V end lost 5 bases, the J end lost 4 bases, and 15 bases lay between the germline ends. The CDR3 consists of 15 residues. Germline V gene lookup returns CDR1 MGHDK and CDR2 SYGVNS. CDR3 in amino acids: CASSPGSSLYNEQFF. CDR3 sequence (DNA): TGTGCCAGCAGTCCAGGGAGCAGCCTTTACAATGAGCAGTTCTTC.

This clone was observed once. V gene TRBV5-6 combines with J gene TRBJ2-4; 9 nucleotides match TRBD2. The CDR3 length is 17 residues. V was pared by 2 bases and J by 1 base, with 7 bases of the junction left unmatched. Germline CDR1 is SGHDT and CDR2 is YYEEEE. The CDR3 region has the DNA TGTGCCAGCAGCTTTGGCGCGGGGGGGCCGGCCAAAAACATTCAGTACTTC. As protein: CASSFGAGGPAKNIQYF.

The V and J genes are TRBV28 and TRBJ1-2; D not resolved. The CDR3 is made up of 13 amino acids. Trimming stripped 7 bases from V and 3 bases from J, with 12 bases between. Per the germline V gene, CDR1 is MDHEN and CDR2 is SYDVKM. The CDR3 nucleotides are TGTGCCAGCACCGTCGACCACGACTATGGCTACACCTTC. This codes for CASTVDHDYGYTF.

The V and J genes are TRBV19 and TRBJ2-2, with D possibly being TRBD2 (5 bases). V lost 5 bases, J lost 1 base, and 8 bases lay in between. Germline CDR1 reads LNHDA; CDR2 reads SQIVND (reference sequence). The CDR3 is 14 residues long. In nucleotides, the CDR3 is TGTGCCAGTAGTCCAGGACTGAACACCGGGGAGCTGTTTTTT. Residues: CASSPGLNTGELFF.

V usage is TRBV11-2 and J usage is TRBJ2-3, with 9 bases matching TRBD2. V lost 6 bases and J lost 2; bases outside the gene matches: 6. The CDR3 extends over 15 amino acids. CDR1 and CDR2 (germline): SGHAT, FQNNGV. CDR3 in amino acids: CASRLSGGNTDTQYF. The CDR3 region has the DNA TGTGCCAGCAGGCTTAGCGGGGGTAACACAGATACGCAGTATTTT.

The rearrangement uses TRBV30 and TRBJ2-3, with a weak D call TRBD1 (5 bases). Germline CDR1 GTSNPN, CDR2 SVGIG (reference sequence). Trimming left V 0 bases short and J 4 bases short, with 5 bases between. This CDR3 spans 12 amino acids. Here the CDR3 DNA reads TGTGCCTGGAGTGTACAGGCAGATACGCAGTATTTT. This codes for CAWSVQADTQYF.

V and J are TRBV18 and TRBJ1-5; no clear D gene. The CDR3 runs 15 residues. The V end lost 4 bases, the J end lost 0 bases, and 10 bases lay between the germline ends. Per the germline V gene, CDR1 is KGHSH and CDR2 is LQKENI. As DNA, the CDR3 is TGTGCCAGCTCACGAGAGCCCTATAGCAATCAGCCCCAGCATTTT. Translated: CASSREPYSNQPQHF.

V gene TRBV2 combines with J gene TRBJ1-5; 10 positions agree with TRBD1. The CDR3 consists of 13 residues. Germline trimming cut 8 bases from V and 4 bases from J; bases unmatched to any gene: 2. Germline V gene lookup returns CDR1 SNHLY and CDR2 FYNNEI. CDR3 in amino acids: CASSGQGNQPQHF. The CDR3 DNA is TGTGCCAGCTCGGGACAGGGGAATCAGCCCCAGCATTTT.

The chain couples TRBV7-6 to TRBJ2-5; perhaps TRBD1 as D (5 bases). This CDR3 comprises 14 residues. Between the trimmed V and J ends, which lost 1 base and 5 bases, there was a span of 11 bases. CDR1 and CDR2 from the germline V gene are SGHVS and FNYEAQ. The CDR3, as DNA: TGTGCCAGCAGCTTAGTCGGCAGGGTGGAGACCCAGTACTTC. Encoded protein: CASSLVGRVETQYF.

CDR3 in amino acids: CASSLRAASTDTQYF. The CDR3 bases are TGTGCCAGCAGCTTACGGGCAGCGAGCACAGATACGCAGTATTTT. V gene TRBV11-2 combines with J gene TRBJ2-3, with D uncertain. Germline CDR1 SGHAT, CDR2 FQNNGV. The CDR3 extends over 15 amino acids. Trimming pared 2 bases from V and 0 bases from J, leaving 9 bases between.

The chain combines TRBV11-3 with TRBJ2-5, with a tentative D call TRBD2 (6 bases). The CDR3 totals 14 residues. Germline CDR1 SGHNT, CDR2 YENEEA. V was trimmed by 1 base and J by 5 bases, leaving 11 bases between them. The CDR3 DNA follows: TGTGCCAGCAGCTTAGTGGGCGGGGAGGAGACCCAGTACTTC. Translated: CASSLVGGEETQYF.